This T cell receptor beta chain comes out of a study of blood T cells in healthy people across ages. Study-wide results and limits: Diversity estimated from one million T cells was considered an underestimate. Among T cells, TCR beta diversity per million cells dropped roughly linearly as age rose.

Aged about 6 to 95, donors were systemically healthy Caucasians from Russia. Germline lookup yields CDR1 DFQATT and CDR2 SNEGSKA (reference sequence). The CDR3 is 13 amino acids. The V and J ends lost 6 bases and 6 bases, in that order; junction bases with no gene match: 7. For the second PCR, which ran for 7 to 11 cycles, a sample-barcoded 5' primer and a J-beta primer mix were used. TCRdb fed the 5' RACE reads into MiXCR, producing one record per CDR3 protein. In the table there are about 940,000 distinct CDR3 sequences, roughly 52% of which are singletons. Notes on this clonotype: The antigen is unknown.

This TCR was sampled from a man aged 25 to 45 in good health. The sequenced sample was blood. V is TRBV20-1 and J is TRBJ2-1; 8 bases line up with TRBD2. The CDR3 spells CSAQGLAGNEQFF. The CDR3 bases are TGCAGTGCCCAGGGGCTAGCGGGCAATGAGCAGTTCTTC.